This T cell receptor (beta chain) was recovered during a study of blood T cells in healthy people across ages. This clonotype was recorded a few times. Through a sample-barcoded 5' primer and a J-beta primer mix, a second PCR was run for roughly 7 to 11 cycles. TCRdb redid the calling of the 5' RACE reads with MiXCR, one entry per CDR3 protein. The data show about 1.7 million distinct CDR3 sequences, with 28% seen just once and about 8% held by the top ten. The sequencing sample was made of blood. The sequence derives from a woman aged 25-40 years in good health.

CDR3 residues: CASTPDRRGTGELFF. CDR3 DNA: TGTGCCAGCACTCCAGACCGTCGGGGCACCGGGGAGCTGTTTTTT. The rearrangement links TRBV7-2 to TRBJ2-2; weak D call: TRBD2 (5 bases). The CDR3 length is 15 residues. From germline, CDR1 is SGHTA and CDR2 FQGNSA. V lost 7 bases and J lost 4, with 16 bases in between.